The TCR beta chain described here comes from a study of CXCR3-negative and CXCR3-positive naive CD8 T cells. The CDR3 has 16 residues. Per germline, CDR1 SGHRS and CDR2 YFSETQ. Carrying UMI labels, the TRB cDNA libraries were prepared through 5' RACE. With the 5' RACE reads reprocessed, TCRdb shows one record per CDR3 protein and no DNA. The sample table includes about 150,000 distinct CDR3 sequences. Study-level findings and limits: Memory CD8+ cells had much lower diversity, and both naive subsets had comparably high diversity. TRB CDR3 hydrophobicity was greater in CXCR3-positive naive cells than in CXCR3-negative naive cells.

In the case of this clonotype: Its matching antigen is unknown.

Sequenced material: naive CXCR3+ CD8+ T cells from blood. Stated subset: CD45RO-CCR7+CD27+CD95- naive CD8+ T cells expressing CXCR3 (TNR3+). The TCR originated in a human donor in good health. Some clones in this sample may be carry-over from other donors' samples. This chain joins TRBV5-1 and TRBJ2-3; with no DNA, the TCRdb D assignment of TRBD1 cannot be verified. The CDR3 spells CASSLDSYLYTDTQYF.